The present T cell receptor (beta chain) was sequenced within a study of blood T cell repertoires in COVID-19. Study details: Acute and convalescent COVID-19 specimens originated in the United States, Italy and Spain. T cells, B-cell-depleted T cells, or PBMCs supplied cDNA or gDNA.

In the original processing: By means of reference gene primer amplification, nucleated cell counts were estimated. The method was immunoSEQ multiplex PCR; TCRdb's version includes in-frame clones alone and lacks a portion of them. That table supplies the V and J calls and clone size; D and trimming were determined from the DNA. The repertoire holds about 250,000 clones, with around nine tenths as singletons. The TCR was taken from a man aged 80 or over with acute or convalescent COVID-19. Sequencing was done on a sample of peripheral blood.

The CDR3 DNA sequence: TGTGCCAGCAGCCTGAGGGGGGGAGGGGACAATGAGCAGTTCTTC. Its protein product is CASSLRGGGDNEQFF. This chain joins TRBV21-1 and TRBJ2-1; the listed D gene, TRBD2, was not tested against the DNA. TRBV21-1 is deemed a pseudogene. The length of the CDR3 is 15 residues.